This T cell receptor beta chain is drawn from a study of blood T cell repertoires in COVID-19 (dated by TCRdb to about 2020). General notes on the study: Samples covering the acute and convalescent phases of COVID-19 were provided by collaborators in the United States, Italy and Spain. A freely available public database, intended as a resource for researchers studying the immune response to SARS-CoV-2, is where the repertoires were released. Where available, HLA class I and class II types were taken from metadata supplied by the sample provider and were not determined by assay-based typing. The prospective study material was composed of cDNA or gDNA derived from T cells, B-cell-depleted T cells, or PBMCs. The sample metadata nearly always contained a de-identified subject ID, COVID-19 status, age in years and sex. The dataset comprised deeply sampled blood TCRbeta repertoires from subjects exposed to, actively infected with, or recovered from COVID-19. The samples were drawn from two sources: the first 160 participants of the ongoing ImmuneRACE study, and 1,200 or so subjects contributed by 6 global collaborators. The investigation overall reported the following: The quantity of clinical and demographic metadata differed by source and by participant and was supplied without curation.

V is shortened by 8 bases, J by 0 bases, and the region joining them spans 8 bases. The CDR3 covers 12 residues, taking in both the cysteine and the phenylalanine. CDR3 DNA only is kept here, 36 bases in frame from base 1. CDR1 MNHEY and CDR2 SVGAGI are derived from the germline V gene. A second Seattle source provided samples from volunteer blood donors who had recovered from COVID-19. Each collaborating institution followed its own protocols to collect whole blood in K2EDTA tubes. For TCRbeta analysis, collaborator samples were shipped as frozen whole blood, as isolated PBMCs, or as DNA extracted from either sample type. TCRbeta CDR3 regions were amplified from genomic DNA by means of the immunoSEQ Assay, a bias-controlled multiplex PCR. Under the source paper's analysis protocol: The number of nucleated cells in each sample was estimated from the amplification of reference gene primers within the assay. To quantify the absolute abundance of each unique TCRbeta CDR3 rearrangement, sequence reads were collapsed and filtered. For each sample, productive Simpson clonality was calculated by taking the square root of Simpson's diversity index across productive rearrangements. In its TCRdb copy, this immuneACCESS table keeps in-frame sequences only and misses some clones. Where compared with another copy, unresolved V genes explain less than half of these, and the others have no known cause. The V and J calls and clone size come from that table; D and trimming were worked out from the DNA. In all, the sample holds around 250,000 clones, and just over 85% of those were seen once. Around 2.2% of the sample rests with the top ten.

A note on this clone: Its antigen is not yet known. No qualities accompany the bases; no much larger clone lies one base away. This sample also contains other DNA sequences that code for the same CDR3.

Sequencing was performed on peripheral blood. The sequence joins TRBV6-5 to TRBJ2-7; 5 matching bases give a weak D call of TRBD2. This receptor was obtained from a man between 25 and 39 years old who had recovered from COVID-19. The nucleotide sequence is TGTGCCAGCCGGGGTAGCTCCTACGAGCAGTACTTC. Its translation reads: CASRGSSYEQYF.